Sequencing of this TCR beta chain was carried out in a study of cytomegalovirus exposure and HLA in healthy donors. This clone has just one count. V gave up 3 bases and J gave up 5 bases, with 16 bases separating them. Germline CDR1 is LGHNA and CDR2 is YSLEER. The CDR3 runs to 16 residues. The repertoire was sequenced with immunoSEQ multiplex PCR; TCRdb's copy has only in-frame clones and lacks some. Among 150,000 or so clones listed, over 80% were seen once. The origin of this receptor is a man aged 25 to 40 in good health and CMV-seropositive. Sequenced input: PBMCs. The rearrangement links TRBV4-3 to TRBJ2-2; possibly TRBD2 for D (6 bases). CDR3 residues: CASSQIWGVRTGELFF. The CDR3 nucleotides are TGCGCCAGCAGCCAGATTTGGGGGGTACGAACCGGGGAGCTGTTTTTT.